This T cell receptor (beta chain) was identified in a study of cytomegalovirus exposure and HLA in healthy donors. The wider study: Among around 200 million T cells, an earlier analysis found 90 million to 130 million unique TCR beta sequences. Findings of the study overall: It was shown in a later analysis that HLA-associated TCR beta chains were more clonally expanded than other, equally common chains. An analysis was carried out later, and it reportedly showed fewer N-insertions in an Asian-associated ancestry cluster than the 666-donor mean.

PCR employed 60 Vbeta and 13 Jbeta primers. The data were produced by immunoSEQ multiplex PCR, yet TCRdb's version contains in-frame clones alone and is incomplete. The listing records approximately 110,000 clones. For this clone: The antigen is unknown.

Specimen: PBMCs. The receptor was isolated from a man aged 18 to 30 in good health and CMV-seronegative.

CDR3 loop: CASSWDTLTLYEQYF. In nucleotides, the CDR3 is TGCGCCAGCAGCTGGGACACCTTAACTCTCTACGAGCAGTACTTC. The V gene is TRBV5-1, the J gene TRBJ2-5; tentative D call: TRBD1 (6 bases). The J call is uncertain, as TRBJ2-7 better fits the DNA end. Germline assignment: CDR1 SGHRS and CDR2 YFSETQ. The CDR3 runs to 15 residues.